Following are 29 T cell receptor beta chains from one sample sequenced in a study of Ad26.COV2.S vaccination and SARS-CoV-2 variants. The treatment here: roughly 19 received Ad26.COV2.S at low or high dose, single or two shots; a few received placebo; per-sample allocation not given. Sample collection was performed on day 63 after the first vaccine or placebo injection. Repertoires were generated with immunoSEQ multiplex PCR, while TCRdb's copy carries only in-frame clones and drops some. This table holds around 400,000 clones, 80% to 90% found once. This specimen was peripheral blood, taken in a trial of Ad26.COV2.S vaccine versus placebo. These TCRs come from a person between 18 and 65 years old who received the Ad26.COV2.S COVID-19 vaccine or a placebo.

V and J are TRBV7-9 and TRBJ1-1; D call uncertain. CDR1 SEHNR and CDR2 FQNEAQ come from the germline V gene (reference sequence). The CDR3 length is 15 residues. V was clipped by 4 bases and J by 0 bases, with 12 bases between them. CDR3 sequence (DNA): TGTGCCAGCAGCTCTCGGACGGATTTGAACACTGAAGCTTTCTTT. It yields the protein CASSSRTDLNTEAFF.

In this sample, this clone turned up a few times. CDR3 amino acids: CASSQVSAASLETQYF. In nucleotides, the CDR3 is TGTGCCAGCAGCCAAGTCAGTGCTGCTAGCCTGGAGACCCAGTACTTC. This chain links TRBV4-2 with TRBJ2-5; a possible D gene is TRBD2 (5 bases). Per the germline V gene, CDR1 is LGHNA and CDR2 is YNFKEQ. V was pared by 1 base and J by 5 bases, with 17 bases between. This CDR3 comprises 16 residues.

The gene calls are TRBV5-1 and TRBJ2-3; D is possibly TRBD1 (7 bases). V was trimmed by 3 bases and J by 4 bases, leaving 18 bases between them. Germline-derived CDR1 and CDR2 are SGHRS and YFSETQ. There are 16 residues in the CDR3. The CDR3 reads CASSWGTAPGADTQYF. The CDR3, as DNA: TGCGCCAGCAGCTGGGGGACAGCCCCGGGGGCAGATACGCAGTATTTT.

The chain recombines TRBV27 with TRBJ1-5; D is uncertain. The CDR3 has 13 amino acids. Trimming stripped 3 bases from V and 3 bases from J, with 6 bases between. Per germline, CDR1 MNHEY and CDR2 SMNVEV (reference sequence). In nucleotides, the CDR3 is TGTGCCAGCAGTTTGACACCCAATCAGCCCCAGCATTTT. Protein product: CASSLTPNQPQHF.

V usage is TRBV7-3 and J usage is TRBJ2-7, with TRBD1 as a possible D gene (5 bases). V lost 2 bases, J lost 0 bases, and 5 bases lay in between. The CDR3 is made up of 13 amino acids. Per germline, CDR1 SGHTA and CDR2 FQGTGA. Written as DNA, the CDR3 is TGTGCCAGCAGCTTAGGACACTCCTACGAGCAGTACTTC. Translating gives CASSLGHSYEQYF.

The V call is TRBV5-4, the J call TRBJ2-2, with D possibly being TRBD2 (5 bases). This CDR3 region has 15 residues. Trimming took off 2 bases at V and 3 bases at J, with 11 bases between the two ends. In germline, CDR1 is SGHNT, CDR2 YYREEE (reference sequence). The CDR3 coding sequence is TGTGCCAGCAGCTTAGGGAGATCGTACACCGGGGAGCTGTTTTTT. This encodes CASSLGRSYTGELFF. Drawing the rest from reference TRBV5-4 and TRBJ2-2, the complete variable domain is ETGVTQSPTHLIKTRGQQVTLRCSSQSGHNTVSWYQQALGQGPQFIFQYYREEENGRGNFPPRFSGLQFPNYSSELNVNALELDDSALYLCASSLGRSYTGELFFGEGSRLTVL.

This chain joins TRBV19 and TRBJ1-1; no firm D call. CDR1 and CDR2 from the germline V gene are LNHDA and SQIVND (reference sequence). The CDR3 length is 13 residues. V was clipped by 3 bases and J by 5 bases, with 10 bases between them. The DNA of the CDR3 is TGTGCCAGTAGTATGTTAAGTGGGACTGAAGCTTTCTTT. It yields the protein CASSMLSGTEAFF.

The gene calls are TRBV2 and TRBJ2-1, with D perhaps TRBD1 or TRBD2 (6 bases each). CDR3 length: 15 residues. V was pared by 7 bases and J by 2 bases, with 15 bases between. Germline CDR1 is SNHLY and CDR2 is FYNNEI. This CDR3 is CASTGGGGTYNEQFF. The CDR3 nucleotides are TGTGCCAGCACCGGAGGAGGGGGGACCTACAATGAGCAGTTCTTC.

This rearrangement joins TRBV2 to TRBJ1-3; no definite D call. This CDR3 has 11 amino acids. Germline V lookup: CDR1 SNHLY, CDR2 FYNNEI. V shed 5 bases and J shed 4 bases, with 3 bases lying between them. The CDR3 here is CASSIGNTIYF. Here the CDR3 DNA reads TGTGCCAGCAGTATAGGAAACACCATATATTTT. The variable domain in full, completed from reference TRBV2 and TRBJ1-3, reads EPEVTQTPSHQVTQMGQEVILRCVPISNHLYFYWYRQILGQKVEFLVSFYNNEISEKSEIFDDQFSVERPDGSNFTLKIRSTKLEDSAMYFCASSIGNTIYFGEGSWLTVV.

The rearrangement links TRBV5-4 to TRBJ2-3; possibly TRBD1 for D (5 bases). The length of the CDR3 is 14 residues. Germline CDR1 SGHNT, CDR2 YYREEE (reference sequence). Trimming took 0 bases from V and 2 from J, leaving 7 bases between them. The chain's CDR3 is CASSLGQYTDTQYF. CDR3 nucleotide sequence: TGTGCCAGCAGCTTGGGACAGTACACAGATACGCAGTATTTT.

The chain links TRBV6-5 to TRBJ1-2; a possible D gene is TRBD1 (6 bases). The germline gives CDR1 MNHEY, CDR2 SVGAGI. The CDR3 is made up of 15 amino acids. V was shortened by 3 bases and J by 1 base, with 12 bases between the two germline ends. Written as DNA, the CDR3 is TGTGCCAGCAGTTATAGGGGGGACGGTAACTATGGCTACACCTTC. Translating gives CASSYRGDGNYGYTF.

This clone was counted once. The chain employs TRBV29-1 and TRBJ2-3; D is unresolved. Deletions cut 3 bases from V and 9 bases from J, with 16 bases between. From germline, CDR1 is SQVTM and CDR2 ANQGSEA. The CDR3 is made up of 13 amino acids. The CDR3 region is CSVDLTQSETQYF. In DNA form, the CDR3 reads TGCAGCGTTGATCTGACCCAGTCGGAAACGCAGTATTTT.

This clone appeared a single time. The gene calls are TRBV21-1 and TRBJ1-5. TRBV21-1 corresponds to a pseudogene. This CDR3 is built from 12 residues. The CDR3 is CASSKKLQPQHF. CDR3 DNA sequence: TGTGCCAGCAGCAAAAAGCTTCAGCCCCAGCATTTT.

This sequence joins TRBV7-2 and TRBJ2-7; D is unresolved. The CDR3 length is 14 residues. V dropped 5 bases and J dropped 0 bases, with 11 bases sitting between them. CDR1 and CDR2 (germline): SGHTA, FQGNSA. In nucleotides, the CDR3 is TGTGCCAGCAGCCCTAGACTGAGCTCCTACGAGCAGTACTTC. Translation gives CASSPRLSSYEQYF.

V and J are TRBV27 and TRBJ1-1; D may be TRBD1 (5 bases). Per germline, CDR1 MNHEY and CDR2 SMNVEV (reference sequence). Trimming cost V 3 bases and J 9 bases, with 11 bases left between them. The CDR3 totals 12 residues. CDR3 nucleotides: TGTGCCAGCAGTTTGAGGGGCGCACAAGCTTTCTTT. Protein: CASSLRGAQAFF.

This rearrangement joins TRBV19 to TRBJ2-3, with 11 bases fitting TRBD2. The CDR3 runs 15 residues. V lost 11 bases and J lost 4; bases outside the gene matches: 11. CDR1 and CDR2 (germline): LNHDA, SQIVND (reference sequence). The CDR3 nucleotides are TGTGCCTCCTCAATAGCGGGAGGGTCGGCAGATACGCAGTATTTT. Amino acid sequence: CASSIAGGSADTQYF. Based on the CDR3 plus reference TRBV19 and TRBJ2-3, the full variable domain is DGGITQSPKYLFRKEGQNVTLSCEQNLNHDAMYWYRQDPGQGLRLIYYSQIVNDFQKGDIAEGYSVSREKKESFPLTVTSAQKNPTAFYLCASSIAGGSADTQYFGPGTRLTVL.

DNA for the CDR3: TGTGCCAGCTCACGGGGGACTAGCGGGAACAATGAGCAGTTCTTC. This sequence encodes CASSRGTSGNNEQFF. The V and J genes are TRBV18 and TRBJ2-1, with TRBD2 identical over 13 bases. The germline CDR1 and CDR2 sequences are KGHSH and LQKENI. The CDR3 contains 15 residues. V dropped 4 bases and J dropped 5; count of bases not matched to a gene: 2. The whole variable domain, filled in from reference TRBV18 and TRBJ2-1, reads NAGVMQNPRHLVRRRGQEARLRCSPMKGHSHVYWYRQLPEEGLKFMVYLQKENIIDESGMPKERFSAEFPKEGPSILRIQQVVRGDSAAYFCASSRGTSGNNEQFFGPGTRLTVL.

CDR3 region: CSVEGGQGSDTQYF. CDR3 DNA sequence: TGCAGCGTTGAAGGGGGCCAGGGGTCAGATACGCAGTATTTT. The chain recombines TRBV29-1 with TRBJ2-3; weak D call: TRBD1 (6 bases). This CDR3 comprises 14 residues. Germline-derived CDR1 and CDR2 are SQVTM and ANQGSEA. The ends were cut back, 1 base at V and 4 bases at J, with 12 bases in the middle.

This chain links TRBV6-2 or TRBV6-3 with TRBJ1-6; no definite D call. With 6 bases removed from V and 7 bases from J, the gap between germline ends came to 4 bases. Germline CDR1 and CDR2: MNHEY and SVGEGT. The CDR3 runs to 11 residues. The CDR3 loop is CASSTNSPLHF. The CDR3, as DNA: TGTGCCAGCAGCACAAATTCACCCCTCCACTTT.

CDR3: CASSAGEGPTDSPLHF. Written as DNA, the CDR3 is TGTGCCAGCAGCGCCGGGGAGGGACCGACGGATTCACCCCTCCACTTT. The chain recombines TRBV9 with TRBJ1-6; weak D call: TRBD1 (5 bases). Trimming shortened V by 3 bases and J by 8 bases, and 18 bases separated the two germline ends. The CDR3 is 16 amino acids. The germline gives CDR1 SGDLS, CDR2 YYNGEE.

The chain couples TRBV7-7 to TRBJ2-2; no definite D call. The germline CDR1 and CDR2 sequences are SSHAT and FNYEAQ (reference sequence). The length of the CDR3 is 14 residues. The V end was cut by 6 bases, the J end by 5 bases, with 13 bases between. The CDR3 protein is CASRSGPGTGELFF. The CDR3 DNA is TGTGCCAGCAGATCCGGCCCCGGGACCGGGGAGCTGTTTTTT.

The gene calls are TRBV5-1 and TRBJ1-5; D possibly corresponds to TRBD1 (6 bases). The CDR3 is 13 residues long. CDR1 and CDR2 from the germline V gene are SGHRS and YFSETQ. Trimming removed 2 bases from V and 7 bases from J, with 10 bases in between. Written as DNA, the CDR3 is TGCGCCAGCAGCTTTACAGGGAACCAGCCCCAGCATTTT. It codes for CASSFTGNQPQHF.

This clone was detected only a few times. The chain couples TRBV5-1 to TRBJ1-5, with TRBD1 matching over 12 bases. The CDR3 has 22 amino acids. Germline values: CDR1 SGHRS, CDR2 YFSETQ. Trimming cost V 0 bases and J 1 base; bases outside gene matches: 17. CDR3 coding DNA: TGCGCCAGCAGCTTGGCGCCGGGACAGGGGGCGAAATTTCGGTGGAGCAATCAGCCCCAGCATTTT. It specifies CASSLAPGQGAKFRWSNQPQHF.

This clone was observed once. The V gene is TRBV27, the J gene TRBJ2-7; 10 bases are a match to TRBD2. Germline V gives CDR1 MNHEY, CDR2 SMNVEV (reference sequence). V was clipped by 5 bases and J by 2 bases; unmatched bases: 15. The CDR3 totals 18 residues. The CDR3 sequence: CASSRSGLTSGKTYEQYF. CDR3 DNA: TGTGCCAGCAGTCGTTCGGGGCTTACTAGCGGGAAAACCTACGAGCAGTACTTC.

V gene TRBV9 combines with J gene TRBJ1-3, with a tentative D call TRBD1 (6 bases). Trimming removed 0 bases from V and 2 bases from J, with 9 bases in between. Germline assignment: CDR1 SGDLS and CDR2 YYNGEE. The CDR3 is 15 residues long. The CDR3 spells CASSVGSGAGNTIYF. CDR3 nucleotides: TGTGCCAGCAGCGTAGGTTCAGGGGCTGGAAACACCATATATTTT.

The chain carries TRBV6-1 and TRBJ1-1; the match to TRBD1 covers 8 bases. After removal of 2 bases from V and 5 bases from J, the junction contained 16 bases not matched to a gene. Germline CDR1 reads MNHNS; CDR2 reads SASEGT. The CDR3 spans 18 residues. The chain's CDR3 is CASSEPGGKSWLGTEAFF. CDR3 bases: TGTGCCAGCAGTGAACCAGGGGGCAAAAGTTGGCTTGGGACTGAAGCTTTCTTT.

The rearrangement links TRBV4-1 to TRBJ2-4, with D perhaps matching TRBD2 (6 bases). This CDR3 comprises 15 residues. Between the trimmed V and J ends, which lost 2 bases and 2 bases, there was a span of 10 bases. CDR1 and CDR2 (germline): MGHRA, YSYEKL. The CDR3 nucleotides read TGCGCCAGCAGCCAATTGGGGGGATCCAAAAACATTCAGTACTTC. This codes for CASSQLGGSKNIQYF.

The chain employs TRBV7-9 and TRBJ2-7; TRBD1 matches at 8 bases. Germline CDR1 and CDR2: SEHNR and FQNEAQ (reference sequence). The CDR3 sequence is 14 residues long. The V and J ends lost 4 bases and 3 bases, in that order; junction bases with no gene match: 5. The CDR3 reads CASSSQGASYEQYF. The CDR3 DNA sequence: TGTGCCAGCAGCTCCCAGGGGGCAAGCTACGAGCAGTACTTC.

V is TRBV5-1 and J is TRBJ1-2, with D possibly TRBD1 on 5 matching bases. Germline CDR1 reads SGHRS; CDR2 reads YFSETQ. This CDR3 is built from 13 residues. With 8 bases removed from V and 2 bases from J, the gap between germline ends came to 13 bases. The CDR3 bases are TGCGCCAGTACAATTCAGGGAAACTATGGCTACACCTTC. It is translated as CASTIQGNYGYTF.